These 14 T cell receptor beta chains were all obtained from the same sample, sequenced in a study of response to subunit inactivated influenza vaccine. TCRdb called the RT-PCR reads again in MiXCR, with one record for every CDR3 protein. The sample includes roughly 700,000 distinct CDR3 sequences, 11% to 15% of them seen just once. Sequencing was performed on PBMCs from blood, taken 14 to 15 days before vaccination. These receptors all come from a man over 45 who received an inactivated influenza vaccine.

This clonotype has just a few counts. A junction boundary mismatches the germline segment, possibly from a read error. The V and J genes are TRBV7-7 and TRBJ2-5, with D unresolved. This CDR3 comprises 14 residues. The germline CDR1 and CDR2 sequences are SSHAT and FNYEAQ (reference sequence). The DNA for the CDR3 is TGTGCTAGCAGCTCACCGGGCCCACAAGAGACCCAGTACTTC. As protein: CASSSPGPQETQYF. Full variable domain (remainder filled in from reference TRBV7-7 and TRBJ2-5): GAGVSQSPRYKVTKRGQDVTLRCDPISSHATLYWYQQALGQGPEFLTYFNYEAQPDKSGLPSDRFSAERPEGSISTLTIQRTEQRDSAMYRCASSSPGPQETQYFGPGTRLLVL.

This clonotype was detected many times. V and J are TRBV14 and TRBJ1-6; D gene ambiguous. CDR1 is SGHDN, CDR2 FVKESK, per germline. V was pared by 0 bases and J by 0 bases, with 15 bases between. CDR3 length: 19 residues. CDR3 loop: CASSQDRKRPRSYNSPLHF. CDR3 DNA sequence: TGTGCCAGCAGCCAAGATAGAAAGAGGCCCCGCTCCTATAATTCACCCCTCCACTTT.

This chain joins TRBV3-1 and TRBJ2-3, with D unresolved. The V end lost 2 bases, the J end lost 1 base, and 7 bases lay between the germline ends. CDR1 is LGHDT, CDR2 YNNKEL, per germline (reference sequence). The CDR3 has 14 residues. CDR3 amino acids: CASSQHRGTDTQYF. CDR3 nucleotides: TGTGCCAGCAGCCAACACCGAGGCACAGATACGCAGTATTTT.

This sequence joins TRBV3-1 and TRBJ2-7; 8 nucleotides agree with TRBD1. Germline V gives CDR1 LGHDT, CDR2 YNNKEL (reference sequence). The CDR3 is made up of 14 amino acids. V shed 5 bases, J shed 0 bases, and the junction held 3 bases outside the gene matches. The CDR3 loop is CASSGTGTSYEQYF. CDR3 coding DNA: TGTGCCAGCAGCGGGACAGGAACCTCCTACGAGCAGTACTTC.

This clonotype has only a few counts. The J gene is TRBJ1-5, the V gene TRBV6-2 or TRBV6-3; the match to TRBD1 covers 7 bases. Germline loops: CDR1 MNHEY, CDR2 SVGEGT. The CDR3 is 13 amino acids. With V trimmed by 10 bases and J by 2 bases, 5 bases remained unmatched. The CDR3 spells CATTGVGNQPQHF. In DNA form, the CDR3 reads TGTGCCACCACAGGGGTTGGCAATCAGCCCCAGCATTTT.

V usage is TRBV7-9 and J usage is TRBJ2-7; 9 positions agree with TRBD1. This CDR3 region has 17 residues. Germline V gene lookup returns CDR1 SEHNR and CDR2 FQNEAQ (reference sequence). Germline trimming cut 5 bases from V and 2 bases from J; bases unmatched to any gene: 13. This chain's CDR3 is CASSPDRGSKTAYEQYF. CDR3 in DNA: TGTGCCAGCAGCCCCGACAGGGGGTCGAAAACCGCCTACGAGCAGTACTTC.

This clonotype was observed a handful of times. The chain carries TRBV20-1 and TRBJ2-5; 13 positions agree with TRBD2. V gave up 4 bases and J gave up 5 bases; unmatched junction bases: 4. Per the germline V gene, CDR1 is DFQATT and CDR2 is SNEGSKA (reference sequence). The CDR3 is 14 amino acids. The chain's CDR3 is CSAKRTSGSETQYF. For the CDR3, the DNA is TGCAGTGCTAAAAGGACTAGCGGGAGTGAGACCCAGTACTTC.

The V gene is TRBV6-2 or TRBV6-3, the J gene TRBJ2-5, with 8 bases matching TRBD1. The length of the CDR3 is 14 residues. The V segment lost 2 bases and the J segment 4 bases; nucleotides outside the gene matches: 3. Germline CDR1 reads MNHEY; CDR2 reads SVGEGT. CDR3: CASSYGQGRETQYF. In nucleotides, the CDR3 is TGTGCCAGCAGTTACGGACAGGGACGAGAGACCCAGTACTTC.

This clonotype appeared once. This sequence joins TRBV4-2 and TRBJ2-7, with D unresolved. Trimming took 10 bases from V and 5 from J, leaving 18 bases between them. Germline V gives CDR1 LGHNA, CDR2 YNFKEQ. This CDR3 is 13 amino acids long. The CDR3 region is CAIGSGLLNEQYF. CDR3 DNA: TGTGCCATCGGCTCCGGGCTCCTCAACGAGCAGTACTTC.

The chain couples TRBV7-9 to TRBJ2-5; 7 bases map to TRBD2. The CDR3 length is 15 residues. The trim removed 5 bases at V and 4 bases at J, leaving 10 bases unmatched. Germline CDR1 reads SEHNR; CDR2 reads FQNEAQ (reference sequence). Here the CDR3 DNA reads TGTGCCAGCAGCACCACTAGCGAGGGCGGAGAGACCCAGTACTTC. It specifies CASSTTSEGGETQYF.

The rearrangement uses TRBV28 and TRBJ2-2, with 11 bases fitting TRBD1. Germline CDR1 reads MDHEN; CDR2 reads SYDVKM. The CDR3 contains 17 residues. Losses at the gene ends were 2 bases for V and 6 bases for J; bases not matched to a gene: 8. The CDR3 bases are TGTGCCAGCAGTTTACTCCCGGGACAGGGGGTTGCCGGGGAGCTGTTTTTT. It yields the protein CASSLLPGQGVAGELFF.

V gene TRBV7-9 combines with J gene TRBJ2-4; 7 bases match TRBD1. After removal of 3 bases from V and 5 bases from J, the junction contained 4 bases not matched to a gene. The germline CDR1 and CDR2 sequences are SEHNR and FQNEAQ (reference sequence). The CDR3 consists of 14 residues. The CDR3 coding sequence is TGTGCCAGCAGCTTTGAGGGGGCCGAAAACATTCAGTACTTC. This encodes CASSFEGAENIQYF.

The CDR3 loop reads CSASIGAGVDEQFF. The CDR3 nucleotides are TGCAGTGCTAGCATCGGGGCGGGAGTGGATGAGCAGTTCTTC. This rearrangement joins TRBV20-1 to TRBJ2-1; 7 bases agree with TRBD2. The CDR3 extends over 14 amino acids. Trimming removed 3 bases from V and 8 bases from J; junction bases left unmatched: 10. In germline, CDR1 is DFQATT, CDR2 SNEGSKA (reference sequence).

The chain couples TRBV19 to TRBJ1-5; possibly TRBD1 for D (5 bases). The germline V gene encodes CDR1 LNHDA and CDR2 SQIVND (reference sequence). There are 15 residues in the CDR3. The ends were cut back, 9 bases at V and 3 bases at J, with 18 bases in the middle. DNA of the CDR3: TGTGCCAGCAAATCCGGGACTGGGGACAATCAGCCCCAGCATTTT. This encodes CASKSGTGDNQPQHF.